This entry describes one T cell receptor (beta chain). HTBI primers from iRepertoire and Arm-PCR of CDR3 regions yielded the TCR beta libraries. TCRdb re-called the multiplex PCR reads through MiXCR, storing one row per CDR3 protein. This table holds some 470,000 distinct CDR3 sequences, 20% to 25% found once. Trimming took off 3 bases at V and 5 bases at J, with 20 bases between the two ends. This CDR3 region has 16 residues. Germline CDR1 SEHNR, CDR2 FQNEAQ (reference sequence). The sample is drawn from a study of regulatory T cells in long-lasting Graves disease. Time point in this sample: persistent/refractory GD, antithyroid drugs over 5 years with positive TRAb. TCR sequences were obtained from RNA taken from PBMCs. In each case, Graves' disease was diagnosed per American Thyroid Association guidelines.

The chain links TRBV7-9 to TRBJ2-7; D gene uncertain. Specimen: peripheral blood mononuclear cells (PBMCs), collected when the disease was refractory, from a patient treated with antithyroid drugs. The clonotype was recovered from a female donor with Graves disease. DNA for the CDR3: TGTGCCAGCAGCTTCGTGGCCACAAATTACCCCAACGAGCAGTACTTC. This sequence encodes CASSFVATNYPNEQYF.